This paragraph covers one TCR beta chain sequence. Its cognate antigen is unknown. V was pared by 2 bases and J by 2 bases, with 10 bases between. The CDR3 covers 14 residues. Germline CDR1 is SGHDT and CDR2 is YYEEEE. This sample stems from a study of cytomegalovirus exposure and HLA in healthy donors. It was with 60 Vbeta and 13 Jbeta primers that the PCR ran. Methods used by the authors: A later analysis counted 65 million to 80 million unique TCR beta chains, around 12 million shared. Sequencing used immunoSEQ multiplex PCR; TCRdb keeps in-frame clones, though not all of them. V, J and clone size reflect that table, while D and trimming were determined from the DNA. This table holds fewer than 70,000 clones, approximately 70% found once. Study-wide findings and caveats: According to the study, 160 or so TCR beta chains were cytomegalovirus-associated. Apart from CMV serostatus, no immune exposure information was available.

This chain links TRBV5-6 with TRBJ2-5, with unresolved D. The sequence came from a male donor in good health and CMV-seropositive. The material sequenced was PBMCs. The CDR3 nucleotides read TGTGCCAGCAGCTTAAATGCAGGACAAGAGACCCAGTACTTC. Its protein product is CASSLNAGQETQYF. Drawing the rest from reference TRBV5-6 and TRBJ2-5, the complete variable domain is DAGVTQSPTHLIKTRGQQVTLRCSPKSGHDTVSWYQQALGQGPQFIFQYYEEEERQRGNFPDRFSGHQFPNYSSELNVNALLLGDSALYLCASSLNAGQETQYFGPGTRLLVL.